This TCR beta chain was found in a study of cytomegalovirus exposure and HLA in healthy donors. The PCR contained 60 Vbeta and 13 Jbeta primers. Clones were sequenced by immunoSEQ multiplex PCR, and TCRdb holds only the in-frame ones, with some missing. The top ten clones hold more than 1.5% of a sample with 150,000 to 200,000 clones, about 80% of them seen once. Broader study findings: In vitro experiments confirmed that three CMV-associated chains were specific for CMV antigens.

CDR1 SGHVS and CDR2 FNYEAQ come from the germline V gene. V shed 1 base and J 6 bases; nucleotides not matched to a gene: 4. The CDR3 loop spans 15 amino acids. A remark on this clone: Its specificity is not known.

The chain is built from TRBV7-6 and TRBJ2-1; 9 bases map to TRBD1. The sequence derives from a middle-aged man in good health and CMV-seronegative. Material for sequencing was PBMCs. The CDR3 sequence: CASSLVGQGLNEQFF. The CDR3 DNA reads TGTGCCAGCAGCTTAGTGGGACAGGGCCTCAATGAGCAGTTCTTC. Supplemented by reference TRBV7-6 and TRBJ2-1, the full variable domain reads GAGVSQSPRYKVTKRGQDVALRCDPISGHVSLYWYRQALGQGPEFLTYFNYEAQQDKSGLPNDRFSAERPEGSISTLTIQRTEQRDSAMYRCASSLVGQGLNEQFFGPGTRLTVL.